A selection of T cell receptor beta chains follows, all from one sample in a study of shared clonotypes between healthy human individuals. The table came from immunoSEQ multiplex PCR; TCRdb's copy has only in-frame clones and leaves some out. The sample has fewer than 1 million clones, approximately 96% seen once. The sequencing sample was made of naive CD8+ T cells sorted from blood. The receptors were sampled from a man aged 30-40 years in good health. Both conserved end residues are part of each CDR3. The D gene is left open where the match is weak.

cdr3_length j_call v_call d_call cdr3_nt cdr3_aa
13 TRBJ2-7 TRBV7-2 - TGTGCCAGCAGCGACGATCCTACCTACGAGCAGTACTTC CASSDDPTYEQYF
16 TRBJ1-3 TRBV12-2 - TGTGCAAGTCGCCCCGGACGGGGGCCCTTCGGAAACACCATATATTTT CASRPGRGPFGNTIYF
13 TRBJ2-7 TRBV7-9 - TGTGCCAGCAGCTTAGTGCGCCCCTACGAGCAGTACTTC CASSLVRPYEQYF
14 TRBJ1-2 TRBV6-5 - TGTGCCAGCAGTTACTCGAGACCCCTCGAGGGCTACACCTTC CASSYSRPLEGYTF
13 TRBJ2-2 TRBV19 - TGTGCCAGTGAAACAGCGAACACCGGGGAGCTGTTTTTT CASETANTGELFF
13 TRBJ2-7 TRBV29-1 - TGCAGCGTCCTGAGGGACGGGACCTACGAGCAGTACTTC CSVLRDGTYEQYF
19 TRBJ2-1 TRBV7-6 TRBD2 TGTGCCAGCAGCTTATGGCCCCTGGAGGAGCGGGAGGGCTACAATGAGCAGTTCTTC CASSLWPLEEREGYNEQFF
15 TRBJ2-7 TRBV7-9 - TGTGCCAGCAGCTTAGCTTCCAGGGGGACTTACGAGCAGTACTTC CASSLASRGTYEQYF
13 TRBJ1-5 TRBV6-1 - TGTGCCAGCATGGACTGGAGCAATCAGCCCCAGCATTTT CASMDWSNQPQHF
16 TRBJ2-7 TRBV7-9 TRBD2 TGTGCCAGCAGCTATGAACGGACTAGCGGCCTCTACGAGCAGTACTTC CASSYERTSGLYEQYF
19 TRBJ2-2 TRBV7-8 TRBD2 TGTGCCAGCAGCAGAGGGACAGGCCGGACTAGCGGGGACACCGGGGAGCTGTTTTTT CASSRGTGRTSGDTGELFF
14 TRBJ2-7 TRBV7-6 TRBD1 TGTGCCAGCAGCTTAGTTGACAGGGGTTACGAGCAGTACTTC CASSLVDRGYEQYF
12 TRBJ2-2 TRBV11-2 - TGTGCCAGCTACAAAAACACCGGGGAGCTGTTTTTT CASYKNTGELFF
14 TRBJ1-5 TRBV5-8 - TGTGCCAGCAGCTTGAGAGGGGGCAATCAGCCCCAGCATTTT CASSLRGGNQPQHF